This T cell receptor beta chain comes out of a study of metastatic and nonmetastatic thyroid tumors. Background on the study: Patients with malignant and benign thyroid disease provided blood and tumor or nodule tissue, whose repertoires were compared. Findings and caveats of the study: The study reportedly found significantly higher TCR beta diversity in malignant thyroid tumors than benign nodules, in blood and tumor.

This clone has at least ten counts. Its antigen is unidentified. Unmatched junction bases numbered 7, after V lost 5 bases and J lost 0 bases. CDR1 is MDHEN and CDR2 is SYDVKM in the germline V gene. The CDR3 totals 15 residues. Patients underwent thyroid surgery, and none had received any treatment before it. Under the authors' procedure: The study's classifier, a distant-metastasis tool for papillary thyroid cancer, was built using CDR3 differences across clinicopathological groups. MiXCR reprocessed the PCR reads for TCRdb. V and J calls and clone size were set by TCRdb, not the authors. Of some 64,000 clones in the sample, just over 4% are singletons; the top ten hold 20% to 25%.

This sequence was found in a female donor with papillary thyroid cancer or a benign thyroid nodule (not recorded which). Some clones in this sample may be carry-over from other donors' samples. Sequenced material: blood. The chain uses TRBV28 and TRBJ2-7, with TRBD2 matching 7 bases. The CDR3 DNA reads as TGTGCCAGCAGTGAGGCGGGAGTGGGCTCCTACGAGCAGTACTTC. This sequence encodes CASSEAGVGSYEQYF.